A selection of T cell receptor beta chains follows, all from one sample in a study of T cell responses to AZD1222 COVID-19 vaccine. Libraries were prepared by immunoSEQ multiplex PCR; TCRdb keeps only in-frame clonotypes and omits some of them. The table has 85,000 or so clones, over 80% seen once. This material consisted of peripheral blood, taken on day 0 of AZD1222 vaccination. These receptors were taken from an adult in good health. Both conserved end residues are part of each CDR3. D genes are given only for firm matches. Size is stated for part of the rows, as once, few or many counts, or as a class when the clone is expanded.

NA,NA,TRBV14,TRBJ2-6,CASSQGAAGANVLTF,TGTGCCAGCAGCCAAGGTGCGGCCGGGGCCAACGTCCTGACTTTC
NA,NA,TRBV12-3/TRBV12-4,TRBJ1-1,CASSPGLRSEAFF,TGTGCCAGCAGTCCGGGACTAAGGTCTGAAGCTTTCTTT
NA,NA,TRBV2,TRBJ2-2,CASLQATNTGELFF,TGTGCCAGTCTACAGGCCACGAACACCGGGGAGCTGTTTTTT
TRBD1,NA,TRBV12-3/TRBV12-4,TRBJ1-2,CASRWTGTIRYTF,TGTGCCAGCAGATGGACAGGGACGATACGATACACCTTC
NA,NA,TRBV25-1,TRBJ2-7,CASSAGGEQYF,TGTGCCAGCTCCGCCGGGGGCGAGCAGTACTTC
NA,NA,TRBV11-2,TRBJ1-2,CASSAGNYGYTF,TGTGCCAGCAGCGCAGGGAACTATGGCTACACCTTC
NA,NA,TRBV6-5,TRBJ1-6,CASSAFAGEASPLHF,TGTGCCAGCAGCGCCTTCGCGGGGGAGGCTTCACCCCTCCACTTT
NA,NA,TRBV7-8,TRBJ1-6,CASSLVRAGSPLHF,TGTGCCAGCAGCTTAGTGCGGGCGGGGTCACCCCTCCACTTT
NA,NA,TRBV7-3,TRBJ1-5,CASSLSGRQGCNQPQHF,TGTGCCAGCAGCTTATCAGGTAGGCAGGGATGCAATCAGCCCCAGCATTTT
TRBD1,NA,TRBV29-1,TRBJ2-7,CSVSTGNYEQYF,TGCAGCGTCTCGACAGGGAACTACGAGCAGTACTTC
NA,NA,TRBV7-9,TRBJ2-1,CASSLVSNEQFF,TGTGCCAGCAGCTTAGTTTCGAATGAGCAGTTCTTC
NA,NA,TRBV11-1,TRBJ1-1,CASLNHLNLNTEAFF,TGTGCCAGTCTCAACCACCTGAACTTGAACACTGAAGCTTTCTTT
TRBD1,NA,TRBV5-5,TRBJ1-2,CASSSRDTGGFTYGYTF,TGTGCCAGCAGCTCCCGTGACACAGGGGGCTTCACCTATGGCTACACCTTC
NA,NA,TRBV24-1,TRBJ2-3,CATSDFTSDTQYF,TGTGCCACCAGTGATTTTACCAGCGATACGCAGTATTTT
NA,once,TRBV7-2,TRBJ1-2,CASSLQYRAGVYGYTF,TGTGCCAGCAGCTTACAGTACAGGGCCGGGGTCTATGGCTACACCTTC
TRBD1,NA,TRBV7-3,TRBJ1-2,CASSPGQGGGYTF,TGTGCCAGCAGCCCCGGACAGGGGGGTGGCTACACCTTC
NA,NA,TRBV15,TRBJ2-7,CATSTGLNYEQYF,TGTGCCACCAGCACCGGGCTTAACTACGAGCAGTACTTC
NA,NA,TRBV3-1/TRBV3-2,TRBJ2-7,CASSQGGGNYEQYF,TGTGCCAGCAGCCAAGGAGGGGGGAACTACGAGCAGTACTTC
NA,NA,TRBV12-3/TRBV12-4,TRBJ1-1,CATWTNTEAFF,TGTGCCACCTGGACAAACACTGAAGCTTTCTTT
TRBD2,NA,TRBV29-1,TRBJ2-1,CSVGQGGNEQFF,TGCAGCGTTGGGCAGGGAGGGAATGAGCAGTTCTTC
TRBD1,NA,TRBV30,TRBJ1-5,CAWSVLGRGPTRSNQPQHF,TGTGCCTGGAGTGTACTTGGCAGGGGGCCGACGAGGAGCAATCAGCCCCAGCATTTT
NA,NA,TRBV24-1,TRBJ1-1,CATSPGENTEAFF,TGTGCCACCAGTCCAGGAGAGAACACTGAAGCTTTCTTT
NA,NA,TRBV9,TRBJ1-5,CASSVGSSSNQPQHF,TGTGCCAGCAGCGTAGGATCTTCAAGCAATCAGCCCCAGCATTTT
TRBD1,NA,TRBV19,TRBJ1-2,CASRTRQGIGYGYTF,TGTGCCAGTCGTACACGACAGGGAATCGGCTATGGCTACACCTTC
NA,once,TRBV10-1,TRBJ1-1,CASSESTGRPEAFF,TGCGCCAGCAGTGAGTCAACAGGGAGGCCTGAAGCTTTCTTT
NA,NA,TRBV9,TRBJ1-2,CASSVGNSLNGGYTF,TGTGCCAGCAGCGTAGGAAACAGCCTTAATGGTGGCTACACCTTC
NA,few,TRBV27,TRBJ1-2,CASSLGNNYGYTF,TGTGCCAGCAGTTTAGGAAATAACTATGGCTACACCTTC
NA,NA,TRBV19,TRBJ1-3,CATTNSGNTIYF,TGTGCCACCACCAACTCTGGAAACACCATATATTTT
NA,once,TRBV30,TRBJ1-2,CAWSGGNYGYTF,TGTGCCTGGAGCGGGGGGAACTATGGCTACACCTTC
NA,NA,TRBV7-8,TRBJ2-7,CASSPRSEQYF,TGTGCCAGCAGCCCCCGGAGCGAGCAGTACTTC
NA,NA,TRBV12-5,TRBJ1-1,CASGLAGGGTTEAFF,TGTGCTAGTGGTTTGGCCGGTGGGGGGACAACTGAAGCTTTCTTT
NA,NA,TRBV3-1/TRBV3-2,TRBJ1-1,CASSRGGAGTEAFF,TGTGCCAGCAGCCGTGGAGGGGCTGGAACTGAAGCTTTCTTT
NA,NA,TRBV19,TRBJ1-1,CASSPRLDTEAFF,TGTGCCAGTAGTCCCCGACTGGATACTGAAGCTTTCTTT
NA,few,TRBV6-6,TRBJ1-2,CASSYETKGGYTF,TGTGCCAGCAGTTACGAGACAAAGGGTGGCTACACCTTC
NA,NA,TRBV7-8,TRBJ2-7,CASSLQGRSSSYEQYF,TGTGCCAGCAGTCTCCAGGGACGATCGAGCTCCTACGAGCAGTACTTC
NA,NA,TRBV6-1,TRBJ2-1,CASSEIGLSYNEQFF,TGTGCCAGCAGTGAAATTGGACTCTCCTACAATGAGCAGTTCTTC
NA,NA,TRBV7-9,TRBJ2-1,CASSALGDEQFF,TGTGCCAGCAGCGCGCTAGGGGATGAGCAGTTCTTC
TRBD1,NA,TRBV11-2,TRBJ1-1,CASSTQPGTVNTEAFF,TGTGCCAGCAGCACCCAGCCCGGGACAGTGAACACTGAAGCTTTCTTT
NA,NA,TRBV18,TRBJ1-3,CASLPLGRSSGNTIYF,TGTGCCAGCCTTCCCCTCGGGCGAAGCTCTGGAAACACCATATATTTT
TRBD1,NA,TRBV19,TRBJ1-1,CASSTSGTGWTEAFF,TGTGCCAGTAGTACCTCCGGGACAGGGTGGACTGAAGCTTTCTTT
TRBD1,NA,TRBV29-1,TRBJ1-2,CSVAMTGHYGYTF,TGCAGCGTTGCCATGACAGGGCACTATGGCTACACCTTC
NA,NA,TRBV27,TRBJ1-4,CASRKGRPAEKLFF,TGTGCCAGCAGAAAAGGGAGGCCCGCTGAAAAACTGTTTTTT
NA,NA,TRBV27,TRBJ2-2,CASSWGHLTGELFF,TGTGCCAGCAGTTGGGGACATCTCACCGGGGAGCTGTTTTTT
TRBD1,NA,TRBV28,TRBJ1-1,CALGQGAGNTEAFF,TGTGCCCTCGGGCAGGGGGCGGGGAACACTGAAGCTTTCTTT
TRBD1,NA,TRBV6-5,TRBJ1-4,CASSYQGGAGNEKLFF,TGTGCCAGCAGTTACCAGGGGGGCGCTGGTAATGAAAAACTGTTTTTT
NA,NA,TRBV12-3/TRBV12-4,TRBJ1-2,CASSRYRSGGYTF,TGTGCCAGCAGTCGCTACAGGTCTGGAGGCTACACCTTC
NA,NA,TRBV2,TRBJ2-5,CASSEDLDPRGETQYF,TGTGCCAGCAGTGAAGACCTCGACCCCCGGGGGGAGACCCAGTACTTC
NA,NA,TRBV15,TRBJ1-4,CATSDNFRGLFF,TGTGCCACCAGTGATAACTTCAGAGGACTGTTTTTT
NA,NA,TRBV4-2,TRBJ1-5,CASSQFEQQPQHF,TGTGCCAGCAGCCAATTTGAACAACAGCCCCAGCATTTT
TRBD2,NA,TRBV4-1,TRBJ2-2,CASSQVTSGTGELFF,TGCGCCAGCAGCCAAGTTACTAGCGGTACCGGGGAGCTGTTTTTT
NA,NA,TRBV19,TRBJ2-7,CASSSGWHEQYF,TGTGCCAGTAGTTCAGGCTGGCACGAGCAGTACTTC
NA,NA,TRBV19,TRBJ1-1,CASSPDPAWGNTEAFF,TGTGCCAGTAGCCCCGATCCGGCGTGGGGGAACACTGAAGCTTTCTTT
NA,NA,TRBV5-8,TRBJ1-5,CASHWAGSQPQHF,TGTGCCTCCCACTGGGCTGGGTCTCAGCCCCAGCATTTT
TRBD1,NA,TRBV2,TRBJ2-1,CASSEVFGQGSYEQFF,TGTGCCAGCAGTGAAGTATTTGGACAGGGGAGTTATGAGCAGTTCTTC
TRBD2,NA,TRBV28,TRBJ2-3,CASSPAGARIGTQYF,TGTGCCAGCAGTCCAGCGGGGGCCCGCATCGGTACGCAGTATTTT
TRBD2,NA,TRBV28,TRBJ2-3,CASNFPSSGGSQRQYF,TGTGCCAGCAACTTCCCATCTAGCGGGGGGTCTCAAAGGCAGTATTTT
NA,NA,TRBV6-2/TRBV6-3,TRBJ2-7,CASSRTTYEQYF,TGTGCCAGCAGTCGTACGACCTACGAGCAGTACTTC
NA,NA,TRBV5-5,TRBJ1-5,CASSLGSGQSNQPQHF,TGTGCCAGCAGCTTGGGGTCCGGGCAGAGCAATCAGCCCCAGCATTTT